Reported below is one TCR beta chain. Antigen unknown. V trimming: 6 bases; J trimming: 2 bases; junction bases outside the gene matches: 5. CDR1 and CDR2 from the germline V gene are MNHEY and SMNVEV (reference sequence). The CDR3 is made up of 14 amino acids. Normal lung sampling was at least 3 cm from the tumour, as distant as possible. The source of the sample is a study of immune cell composition in non-small cell lung cancer. The study's findings and limits: It was not proven that tumour-reactive clones equal dominant tumour-associated clones.

Here immunoSEQ multiplex PCR was the method, and the copy in TCRdb shows in-frame clones only, minus some. Of about 7,900 clones detected, less than 80% appear once; the ten largest clones hold 23%. The V gene is TRBV27, the J gene TRBJ2-7; 9 bases agree with TRBD1. This TCR was sampled from a human donor with non-small cell lung cancer. Material: non-adjacent lung tissue. CDR3 sequence (DNA): TGTGCCAGCAGCCACCGGACAGGGGCCTACGAGCAGTACTTC. Residues: CASSHRTGAYEQYF.